This T cell receptor beta chain originates from a study of cytomegalovirus exposure and HLA in healthy donors (TCRdb year 2017). As for the study more broadly: The roughly 650 repertoires of the first cohort and the 120 or so validation repertoires were produced on the same platform, according to a later analysis. The study aimed to test whether cataloging public T cell receptors could reveal signatures of past pathogen exposure. In addition to the first cohort of 666 subjects, a separate validation cohort of 120 different subjects was used. To predict cytomegalovirus infection status, the study combined high-throughput TCR immunosequencing, statistical association of individual TCRs with disease status, and machine learning. Summary of the overall study and its limitations: Most TCR sequences were seen in very few donors, while some public TCRs were found in many individuals. The study gave a list of around 170 TCR beta chains associated with cytomegalovirus. The validation cohort had no HLA typing available for a later analysis, so co-occurrence within that cohort was assessed over all 120 or so repertoires. In vitro tests confirmed that a few of the cytomegalovirus-associated TCR beta chains recognize cytomegalovirus antigens. In both the original and validation cohorts, the classifier was reported to diagnose cytomegalovirus status with high specificity and sensitivity. A later analysis found that TCRs clustered in the first cohort also tended to co-occur in the 120 validation repertoires, with 90% to 95% of cluster scores above 0. The authors suggested that the approach could potentially be generalized to other disease states and immunological phenotypes.

Receptor amplification or capture employed the immunoSEQ multiplex PCR assay. Turning to the authors' computational methods: To diagnose cytomegalovirus status from the catalog of TCR beta chain sequences, a statistical classification framework was built. TCRdb limited this immuneACCESS table to in-frame rearrangements with V and J called. A share of clones is missing; checked studies link under half to unresolved V genes, and the rest is unexplained. V, J and clone size are those of that table, while D and trimming were read from the DNA. The sample table records about 220,000 clones; approximately 88% of these occur just once. Around an eighth of the sample comes from the top ten. The donors were included in the validation cohort of roughly 130 subjects, a group kept apart from the roughly 670-subject first cohort. Per the germline V gene (reference sequence), GTSNPN is the CDR1 and SVGIG is the CDR2. The junction shows trimming of 2 bases on V and 3 bases on J, and the gene matches do not reach 12 bases of it. CDR3 length: 18 amino acids, cysteine to phenylalanine. Just CDR3 DNA is preserved here, 54 bases in frame from base 1.

For this clone: Its recognized antigen is unknown. No base quality values were provided; no much bigger clone lies one nucleotide off.

What was sequenced was PBMCs. The sequence joins TRBV30 to TRBJ2-7, with TRBD2 identical over 14 junction bases. The receptor's source is a woman in her twenties or thirties in good health and CMV-seropositive. CDR3 loop: CAWSKGLAGDPPGYEQYF. The nucleotides are TGTGCCTGGAGTAAGGGACTAGCGGGAGACCCACCGGGCTACGAGCAGTACTTC.